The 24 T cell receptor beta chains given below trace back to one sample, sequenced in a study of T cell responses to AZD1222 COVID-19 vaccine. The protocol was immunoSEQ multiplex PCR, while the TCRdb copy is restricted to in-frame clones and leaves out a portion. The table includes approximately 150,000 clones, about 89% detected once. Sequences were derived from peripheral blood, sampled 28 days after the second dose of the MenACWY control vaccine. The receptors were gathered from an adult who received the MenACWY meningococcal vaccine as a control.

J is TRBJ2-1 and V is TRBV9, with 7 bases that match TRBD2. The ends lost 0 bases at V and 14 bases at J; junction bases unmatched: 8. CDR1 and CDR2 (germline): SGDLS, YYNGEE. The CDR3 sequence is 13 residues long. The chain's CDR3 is CASSVGSRTREFF. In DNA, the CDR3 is TGTGCCAGCAGCGTAGGTTCGCGGACTAGGGAGTTCTTC.

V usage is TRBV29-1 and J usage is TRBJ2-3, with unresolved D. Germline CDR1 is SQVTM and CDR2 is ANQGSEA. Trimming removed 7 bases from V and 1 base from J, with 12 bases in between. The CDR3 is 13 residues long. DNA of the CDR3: TGCAGCGCTGGTCCACGGGGCACAGATACGCAGTATTTT. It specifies CSAGPRGTDTQYF.

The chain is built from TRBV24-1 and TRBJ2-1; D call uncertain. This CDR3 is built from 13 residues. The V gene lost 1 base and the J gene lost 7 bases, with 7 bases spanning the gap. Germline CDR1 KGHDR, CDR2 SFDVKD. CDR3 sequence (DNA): TGTGCCACCAGTGATTTCCTAAGAAATGAGCAGTTCTTC. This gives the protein CATSDFLRNEQFF.

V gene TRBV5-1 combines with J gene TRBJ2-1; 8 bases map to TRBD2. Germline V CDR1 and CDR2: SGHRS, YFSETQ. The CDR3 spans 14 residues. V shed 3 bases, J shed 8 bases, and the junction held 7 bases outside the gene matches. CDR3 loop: CASSSGLVNDEQFF. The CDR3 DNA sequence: TGCGCCAGCAGCTCGGGACTAGTTAACGATGAGCAGTTCTTC.

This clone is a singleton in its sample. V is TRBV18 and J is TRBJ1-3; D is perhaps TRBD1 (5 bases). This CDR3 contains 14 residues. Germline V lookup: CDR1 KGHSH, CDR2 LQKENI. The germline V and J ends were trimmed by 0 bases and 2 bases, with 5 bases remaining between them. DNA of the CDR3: TGTGCCAGCTCACCACCGGGACCTGGAAACACCATATATTTT. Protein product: CASSPPGPGNTIYF.

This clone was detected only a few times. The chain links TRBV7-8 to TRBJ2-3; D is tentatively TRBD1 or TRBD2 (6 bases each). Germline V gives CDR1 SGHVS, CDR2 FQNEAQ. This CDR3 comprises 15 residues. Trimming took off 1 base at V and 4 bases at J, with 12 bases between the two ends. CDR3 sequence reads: CASSLGGADADTQYF. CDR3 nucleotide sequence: TGTGCCAGCAGCTTAGGGGGGGCGGATGCAGATACGCAGTATTTT. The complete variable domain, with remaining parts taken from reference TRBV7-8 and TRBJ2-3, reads GAGVSQSPRYKVAKRGQDVALRCDPISGHVSLFWYQQALGQGPEFLTYFQNEAQLDKSGLPSDRFFAERPEGSVSTLKIQRTQQEDSAVYLCASSLGGADADTQYFGPGTRLTVL.

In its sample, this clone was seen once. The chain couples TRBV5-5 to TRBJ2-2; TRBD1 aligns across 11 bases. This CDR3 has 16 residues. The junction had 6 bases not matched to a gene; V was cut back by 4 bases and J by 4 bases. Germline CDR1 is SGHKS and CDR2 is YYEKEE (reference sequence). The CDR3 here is CASSPGDRGGTGELFF. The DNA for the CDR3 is TGTGCCAGCAGCCCGGGGGACAGGGGGGGCACCGGGGAGCTGTTTTTT.

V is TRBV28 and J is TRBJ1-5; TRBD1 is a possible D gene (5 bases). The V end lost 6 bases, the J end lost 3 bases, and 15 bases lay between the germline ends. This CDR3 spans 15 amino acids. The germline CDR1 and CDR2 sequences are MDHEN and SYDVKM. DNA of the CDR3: TGTGCCAGCAGCCCCATCGGTGGGGCCAATCAGCCCCAGCATTTT. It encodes CASSPIGGANQPQHF.

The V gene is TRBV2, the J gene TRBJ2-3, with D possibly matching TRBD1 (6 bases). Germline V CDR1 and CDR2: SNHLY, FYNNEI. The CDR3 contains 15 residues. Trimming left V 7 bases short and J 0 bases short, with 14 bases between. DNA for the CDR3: TGTGCCAGCACCACAGGGACGGTGAGCACAGATACGCAGTATTTT. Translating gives CASTTGTVSTDTQYF.

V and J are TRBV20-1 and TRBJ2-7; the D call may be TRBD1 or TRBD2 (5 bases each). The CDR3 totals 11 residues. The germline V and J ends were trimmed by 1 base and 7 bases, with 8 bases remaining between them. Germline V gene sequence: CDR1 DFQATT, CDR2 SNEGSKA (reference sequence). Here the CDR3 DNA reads TGCAGTGCTAGAGCCTGGGGGGAGCAGTACTTC. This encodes CSARAWGEQYF.

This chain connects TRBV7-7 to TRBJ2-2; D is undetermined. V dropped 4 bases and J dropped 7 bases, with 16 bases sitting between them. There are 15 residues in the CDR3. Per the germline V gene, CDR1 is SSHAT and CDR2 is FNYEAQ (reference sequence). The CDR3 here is CASSYTVGGYGELFF. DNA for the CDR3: TGTGCCAGCAGCTATACAGTTGGCGGATACGGGGAGCTGTTTTTT.

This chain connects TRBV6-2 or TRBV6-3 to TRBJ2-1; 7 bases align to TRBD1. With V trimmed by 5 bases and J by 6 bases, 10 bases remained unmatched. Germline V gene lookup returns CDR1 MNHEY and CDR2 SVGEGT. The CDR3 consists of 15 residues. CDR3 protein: CASSQGGLIINEQFF. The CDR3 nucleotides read TGTGCCAGCAGTCAAGGGGGCTTAATAATCAATGAGCAGTTCTTC.

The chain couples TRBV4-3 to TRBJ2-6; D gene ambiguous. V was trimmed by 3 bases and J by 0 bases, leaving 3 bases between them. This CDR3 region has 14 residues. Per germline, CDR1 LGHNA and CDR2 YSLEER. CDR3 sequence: CASSHGSGANVLTF. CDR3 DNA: TGCGCCAGCAGCCACGGCTCTGGGGCCAACGTCCTGACTTTC.

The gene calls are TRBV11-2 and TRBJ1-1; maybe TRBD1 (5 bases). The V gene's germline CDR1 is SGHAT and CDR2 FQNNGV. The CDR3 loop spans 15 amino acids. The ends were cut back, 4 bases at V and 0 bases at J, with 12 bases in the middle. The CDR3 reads CASSSSGTVNTEAFF. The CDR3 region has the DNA TGTGCCAGCAGCTCCTCCGGGACCGTGAACACTGAAGCTTTCTTT.

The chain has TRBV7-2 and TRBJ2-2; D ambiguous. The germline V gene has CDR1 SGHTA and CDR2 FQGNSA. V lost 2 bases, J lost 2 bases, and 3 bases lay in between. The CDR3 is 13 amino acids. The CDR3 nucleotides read TGTGCCAGCAGCTTAAGTAACACCGGGGAGCTGTTTTTT. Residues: CASSLSNTGELFF.

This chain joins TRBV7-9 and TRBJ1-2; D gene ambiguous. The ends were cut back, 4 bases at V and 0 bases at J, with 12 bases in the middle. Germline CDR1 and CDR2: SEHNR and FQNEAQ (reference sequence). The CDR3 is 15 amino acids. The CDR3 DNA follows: TGTGCCAGCAGCTCGGACGGCCCGACTAACTATGGCTACACCTTC. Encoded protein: CASSSDGPTNYGYTF.

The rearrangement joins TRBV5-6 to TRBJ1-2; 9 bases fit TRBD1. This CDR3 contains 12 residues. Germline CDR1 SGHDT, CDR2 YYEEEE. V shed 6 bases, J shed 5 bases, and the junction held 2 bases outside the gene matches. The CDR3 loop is CASMGQGYGYTF. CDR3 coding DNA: TGTGCCAGCATGGGACAGGGTTATGGCTACACCTTC. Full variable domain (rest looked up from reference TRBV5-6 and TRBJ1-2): DAGVTQSPTHLIKTRGQQVTLRCSPKSGHDTVSWYQQALGQGPQFIFQYYEEEERQRGNFPDRFSGHQFPNYSSELNVNALLLGDSALYLCASMGQGYGYTFGSGTRLTVV.

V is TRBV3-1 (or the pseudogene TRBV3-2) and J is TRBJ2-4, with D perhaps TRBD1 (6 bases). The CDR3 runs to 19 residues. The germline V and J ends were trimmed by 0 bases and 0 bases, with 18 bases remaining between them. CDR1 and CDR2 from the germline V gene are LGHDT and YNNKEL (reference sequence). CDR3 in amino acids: CASSQETPDRRLAKNIQYF. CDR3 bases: TGTGCCAGCAGCCAAGAAACGCCCGACAGGCGACTAGCCAAAAACATTCAGTACTTC.

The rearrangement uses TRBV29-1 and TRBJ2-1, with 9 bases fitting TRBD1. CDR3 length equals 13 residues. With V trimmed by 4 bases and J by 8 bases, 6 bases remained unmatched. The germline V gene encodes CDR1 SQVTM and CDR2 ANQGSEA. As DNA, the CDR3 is TGCAGCGTTGCGGGACAGGGCCTGGATGAGCAGTTCTTC. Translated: CSVAGQGLDEQFF.

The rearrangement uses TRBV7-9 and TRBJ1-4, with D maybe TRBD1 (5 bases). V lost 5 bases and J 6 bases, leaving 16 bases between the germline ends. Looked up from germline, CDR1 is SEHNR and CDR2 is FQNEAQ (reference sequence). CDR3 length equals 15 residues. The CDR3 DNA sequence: TGTGCCAGCAGCCATCGGGGGGAAGAAGATGAAAAACTGTTTTTT. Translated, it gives CASSHRGEEDEKLFF. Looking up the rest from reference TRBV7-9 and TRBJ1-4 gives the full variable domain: DTGVSQNPRHKITKRGQNVTFRCDPISEHNRLYWYRQTLGQGPEFLTYFQNEAQLEKSRLLSDRFSAERPKGSFSTLEIQRTEQGDSAMYLCASSHRGEEDEKLFFGSGTQLSVL.

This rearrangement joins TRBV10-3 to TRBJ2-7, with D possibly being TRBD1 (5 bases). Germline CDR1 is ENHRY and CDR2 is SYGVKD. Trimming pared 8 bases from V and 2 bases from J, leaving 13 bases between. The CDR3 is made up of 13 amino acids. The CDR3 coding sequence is TGTGCCATCGGTTTGGACATTACCTACGAGCAGTACTTC. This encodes CAIGLDITYEQYF.

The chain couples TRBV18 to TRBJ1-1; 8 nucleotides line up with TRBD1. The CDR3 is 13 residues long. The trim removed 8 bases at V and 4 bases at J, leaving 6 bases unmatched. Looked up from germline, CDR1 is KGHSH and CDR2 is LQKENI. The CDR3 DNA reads TGTGCCAGCGCGACAGGGGATGGCACTGAAGCTTTCTTT. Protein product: CASATGDGTEAFF.

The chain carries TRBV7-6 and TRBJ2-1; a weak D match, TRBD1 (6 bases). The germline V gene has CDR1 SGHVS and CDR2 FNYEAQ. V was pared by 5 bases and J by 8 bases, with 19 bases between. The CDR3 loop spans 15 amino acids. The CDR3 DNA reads TGTGCCAGCAGCCAACAAGGAACAGGGTACGATGAGCAGTTCTTC. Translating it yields CASSQQGTGYDEQFF.

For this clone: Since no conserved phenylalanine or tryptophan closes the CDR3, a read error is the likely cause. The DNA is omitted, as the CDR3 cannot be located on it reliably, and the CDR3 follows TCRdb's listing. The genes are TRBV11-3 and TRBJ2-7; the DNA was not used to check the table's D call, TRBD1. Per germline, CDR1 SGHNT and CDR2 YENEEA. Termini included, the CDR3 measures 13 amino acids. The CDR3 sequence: CASSLDIPPQVPE.